A single sample is the source of the 23 T cell receptor beta chains below, sequenced in a study of T cells in women clearing cervical HPV infection. Profiled with immunoSEQ multiplex PCR; TCRdb holds only in-frame clones, not every one. Recorded for this sample: about 46,000 clones. The sample comprised blood buffy coat. The receptor source for this set is a woman between 18 and 75 years old with a cervical HPV16 infection that either progressed to CIN3+ or cleared (not recorded which).

Comments on this clone: The junction departs from germline at one end; a sequencing error may be responsible. From the germline J gene comes the end of the CDR3, since the read stops 3 residues before it. The chain recombines TRBV7-7 with TRBJ1-3; D unresolved. Germline V gene data show CDR1 as SSHAT and CDR2 as FNYEAQ (reference sequence). This CDR3 is built from 13 residues. The sequenced CDR3 bases are TGTGCTAGCAGCCAAGGCCTCGGAAACACC. The encoded protein is CASSQGLGNT. The CDR3 reads in full as CASSQGLGNTIYF.

The covered CDR3 bases are TGTGCCAGTAGTATTGGGACAGAGAACACTGAA. Protein: CASSIGTENTE. The whole CDR3 protein is CASSIGTENTEAFF. The chain links TRBV19 to TRBJ1-1, with 7 positions matching TRBD1. The CDR3 goes on 3 residues after the read ends, and that part is filled in from the germline J gene. CDR3 length: 14 amino acids. The ends lost 3 bases at V and 1 base at J; junction bases unmatched: 2. The germline V gene encodes CDR1 LNHDA and CDR2 SQIVND (reference sequence).

A note on this clone: The read is 3 residues too short to cover the CDR3 end, so that end is filled in from the germline J gene. The V and J genes are TRBV5-6 and TRBJ1-6, with no clear D. The ends were cut back, 0 bases at V and 6 bases at J, with 10 bases in the middle. Germline values: CDR1 SGHDT, CDR2 YYEEEE. This CDR3 region has 15 residues. The CDR3 is CASSLEARINSPLHF. The CDR3 bases that were read are TGTGCCAGCAGCTTGGAGGCCAGAATTAATTCACCC.

The CDR3 bases that were read are TGCAGTGCTAGCCCGGTTGGGCGGGCGGGCAATGAG. This encodes CSASPVGRAGNE. The CDR3 as a whole reads CSASPVGRAGNEQFF. This sequence joins TRBV20-1 and TRBJ2-1, with D tentatively TRBD2 (5 bases). The CDR3 goes on 3 residues after the read ends, and that part is filled in from the germline J gene. CDR1 is DFQATT, CDR2 SNEGSKA, per germline (reference sequence). CDR3 length: 15 residues. Trimming removed 3 bases at V and 6 bases at J, with 18 bases between.

A note on this clone: The read gets to within 3 residues of the CDR3 end, and the germline J gene fills in the rest. V usage is TRBV7-9 and J usage is TRBJ1-1; no definite D call. This CDR3 comprises 12 residues. Looked up from germline, CDR1 is SEHNR and CDR2 is FQNEAQ (reference sequence). CDR3 loop: CASSPTADWAFF. The DNA read from the CDR3 is TGTGCCAGCAGCCCTACCGCGGACTGG.

A note on this clone: The read ends 3 residues shy of where the CDR3 ends; the end is completed using the germline J gene. The chain employs TRBV18 and TRBJ1-2; D remains ambiguous. CDR3 length: 15 residues. Looked up from germline, CDR1 is KGHSH and CDR2 is LQKENI. The CDR3 loop is CASSPALAGVRDYTF. CDR3 DNA (partial): TGTGCCAGCTCACCAGCACTAGCGGGAGTGCGAGAC.

As regards this clone: With the read ending 3 residues before the CDR3 end, the germline J gene is used to fill in that end. The V call is TRBV19, the J call TRBJ1-4; D is possibly TRBD1 (6 bases). Germline CDR1 and CDR2: LNHDA and SQIVND (reference sequence). The CDR3 has 15 residues. The germline V and J ends were trimmed by 6 bases and 0 bases, with 11 bases remaining between them. The CDR3 sequence: CASRDSIATNEKLFF. The sequenced CDR3 bases are TGTGCCAGTAGGGACAGCATTGCAACTAATGAAAAA.

Turning to this clone: The read finishes 3 residues shy of the CDR3 end, and the germline J gene is used to complete it. The gene calls are TRBV18 and TRBJ2-2, with a possible D match to TRBD2 (5 bases). The CDR3 has 13 residues. With 2 bases removed from V and 9 bases from J, the gap between germline ends came to 10 bases. Germline CDR1 reads KGHSH; CDR2 reads LQKENI. CDR3 region: CASSPDSGRELFF. Incomplete CDR3 DNA: TGTGCCAGCTCACCAGATTCGGGGAGGGAG.

About this clone itself: The observed sequence ends 3 residues before the CDR3 terminus, with the missing tail filled in from the germline J gene. This chain links TRBV7-2 with TRBJ2-6; possible D gene TRBD2, 5 bases. Trimming left V 9 bases short and J 0 bases short, with 12 bases between. Germline V CDR1 and CDR2: SGHTA, FQGNSA. CDR3 length equals 15 residues. CDR3 DNA, as far as it was read: TGTGCCAGGGACTCCCTCACCTCTGGGGCCAACGTC. Encoded protein: CARDSLTSGANV. The whole CDR3 protein is CARDSLTSGANVLTF.

A remark on this clone: Sequence at one end of the junction differs from germline and may be a read error. The CDR3 extends 3 residues past the end of the read, so its final part is completed from the germline J gene. The V and J genes are TRBV18 and TRBJ2-3; weak D call: TRBD1 (5 bases). The CDR3 loop spans 14 amino acids. Germline loops: CDR1 KGHSH, CDR2 LQKENI. Incomplete CDR3 DNA: TGTACCAGCTCACCCCGGACAAGGACGGAGACG. Translating gives CTSSPRTRTET. The complete CDR3 sequence is CTSSPRTRTETQYF.

As to this clone: The sequence runs out 3 residues before the end of the CDR3; the remainder is reconstructed from the germline J gene. The J gene is TRBJ1-2, the V gene TRBV20-1, with a weak D call TRBD1 (5 bases). The CDR3 covers 14 residues. Trimming shortened V by 4 bases and J by 4 bases, and 16 bases separated the two germline ends. Germline loops: CDR1 DFQATT, CDR2 SNEGSKA (reference sequence). CDR3 DNA, as far as it was read: TGCAGTGCTAAACAGGACGGCTCTAGCTATGGC. Its translation is CSAKQDGSSYG. In full, the CDR3 reads CSAKQDGSSYGYTF.

About this clone: Sequencing ends 3 residues short of the CDR3 end; the germline J gene provides the rest. The genes are TRBV11-3 and TRBJ1-4, with D perhaps TRBD1 (6 bases). V gave up 3 bases and J gave up 5 bases, with 13 bases separating them. The CDR3 has 15 amino acids. Germline lookup yields CDR1 SGHNT and CDR2 YENEEA. CDR3 DNA (partial): TGTGCCAGCAGCTTGGACAGAGAGTACAATGAAAAA. It translates to CASSLDREYNEK. The entire CDR3 protein is CASSLDREYNEKLFF. Complete variable domain (other parts from reference TRBV11-3 and TRBJ1-4): EAGVVQSPRYKIIEKKQPVAFWCNPISGHNTLYWYLQNLGQGPELLIRYENEEAVDDSQLPKDRFSAERLKGVDSTLKIQPAELGDSAVYLCASSLDREYNEKLFFGSGTQLSVL.

Points on this clone: The CDR3 end lies 3 residues beyond the end of the read and is filled in from the germline J gene. This rearrangement joins TRBV5-1 to TRBJ2-7; tentative D call: TRBD1 (6 bases). Trimming cost V 1 base and J 5 bases, with 13 bases left between them. CDR3 length: 14 amino acids. The germline CDR1 and CDR2 sequences are SGHRS and YFSETQ. The covered CDR3 bases are TGCGCCAGCAGCTTGCCGACAGGCCTGAACGAG. Translating it yields CASSLPTGLNE. The full CDR3 protein reads CASSLPTGLNEQYF.

As regards this clone: The read finishes 3 residues shy of the CDR3 end, and the germline J gene is used to complete it. The chain links TRBV5-1 to TRBJ2-3, with 8 nucleotides matching TRBD1. Germline lookup yields CDR1 SGHRS and CDR2 YFSETQ. Germline trimming cut 1 base from V and 4 bases from J; bases unmatched to any gene: 5. This CDR3 contains 15 residues. CDR3 sequence reads: CASSLTGQGADTQYF. The CDR3 DNA, read in part, is TGCGCCAGCAGCTTGACTGGACAGGGCGCAGATACG.

As for this clone: The sequenced fragment ends 3 residues before the CDR3 boundary, so the rest is inferred from the germline J gene. The chain combines TRBV7-9 with TRBJ1-4; 10 nucleotides line up with TRBD1. V shed 5 bases, J shed 8 bases, and the junction held 8 bases outside the gene matches. CDR3 length: 15 residues. The germline V gene encodes CDR1 SEHNR and CDR2 FQNEAQ (reference sequence). The part of the CDR3 DNA that was read is TGTGCCAGCAGCGGACCAGACAGGGGGCGGGAAAAA. Residues: CASSGPDRGREK. In full, the CDR3 reads CASSGPDRGREKLFF. The variable domain in full, with the rest retrieved from reference TRBV7-9 and TRBJ1-4, is DTGVSQNPRHKITKRGQNVTFRCDPISEHNRLYWYRQTLGQGPEFLTYFQNEAQLEKSRLLSDRFSAERPKGSFSTLEIQRTEQGDSAMYLCASSGPDRGREKLFFGSGTQLSVL.

A remark on this clone: The read finishes 3 residues shy of the CDR3 end, and the germline J gene is used to complete it. The chain joins TRBV6-1 to TRBJ2-2, with D perhaps matching TRBD1 or TRBD2 (5 bases each). The germline CDR1 and CDR2 sequences are MNHNS and SASEGT. CDR3 length equals 18 residues. Partial CDR3 DNA: TGTGCCAGCAGTGAAGATGCACCTGGGAGCGCCTTAGGGGAAAAG. Its protein product is CASSEDAPGSALGEK. The entire CDR3 sequence reads CASSEDAPGSALGEKLFF.

For this clone: Germline is not matched at one junction end, which may reflect a read error. The observed sequence ends 3 residues before the CDR3 terminus, with the missing tail filled in from the germline J gene. Other DNA sequences in this sample translate to the same CDR3. V is TRBV18 and J is TRBJ1-3; a weak D match, TRBD1 (6 bases). This CDR3 has 15 amino acids. Germline-derived CDR1 and CDR2 are KGHSH and LQKENI. Partial CDR3 DNA: TGTGCCAGCTCACGCCTGACAGGCTCTGGAAACACA. Protein product: CASSRLTGSGNT. The full CDR3 protein reads CASSRLTGSGNTIYF.

As regards this clone: The read comes to an end 3 residues before the CDR3 does, leaving the germline J gene to fill in the end. This sequence joins TRBV30 and TRBJ1-4; no clear D. This CDR3 is built from 13 residues. Germline lookup yields CDR1 GTSNPN and CDR2 SVGIG (reference sequence). Trimming stripped 0 bases from V and 4 bases from J, with 6 bases between. This chain's CDR3 is CAWSVRVNEKLFF. The part of the CDR3 DNA that was read is TGTGCCTGGAGTGTACGCGTTAATGAAAAA.

As for this clone: The CDR3 is cut off 3 residues early in the read; its end comes from the germline J gene. The chain uses TRBV7-6 and TRBJ2-4; TRBD1 matches at 9 bases. The V gene's germline CDR1 is SGHVS and CDR2 FNYEAQ. The CDR3 covers 14 residues. CDR3 amino acids: CASSTSGTGYGQYF. CDR3 DNA (partial): TGTGCCAGCAGCACATCCGGGACAGGGTACGGT.

Regarding this clone: The read finishes 3 residues shy of the CDR3 end, and the germline J gene is used to complete it. The rearrangement joins TRBV7-3 to TRBJ2-2; 8 bases are a match to TRBD1. Trimming took 5 bases from V and 7 from J; bases not matched to a gene: 9. This CDR3 is 15 amino acids long. The germline V gene encodes CDR1 SGHTA and CDR2 FQGTGA. The CDR3 protein is CASSLTGAGGGELFF. The covered CDR3 bases are TGTGCCAGCAGCCTGACAGGGGCCGGGGGCGGGGAG.

Turning to this clone: The read stops 3 residues short of the end of the CDR3; the missing end is completed from the germline J gene. The gene calls are TRBV19 and TRBJ1-2, with no clear D. Germline values: CDR1 LNHDA, CDR2 SQIVND (reference sequence). The V and J ends lost 7 bases and 2 bases respectively, with 11 bases between them. The CDR3 is made up of 13 amino acids. The CDR3 region is CASIAPANYGYTF. The sequenced CDR3 bases are TGTGCCAGTATAGCCCCGGCGAACTATGGC.

To note about this clone: Coverage ceases 3 residues before the CDR3 finishes, and the germline J gene fills in the end. The chain uses TRBV20-1 and TRBJ1-3; D unclear. CDR1 and CDR2 (germline): DFQATT, SNEGSKA (reference sequence). Trimming removed 3 bases at V and 3 bases at J, with 9 bases between. The CDR3 is 13 residues long. The part of the CDR3 DNA that was read is TGCAGTGCTAGCGGTGGGCATGGAAACACC. This gives the protein CSASGGHGNT. The entire CDR3 sequence reads CSASGGHGNTIYF.

Comment on this clone: The CDR3 end is not reached by the read, which stops 3 residues before it; the germline J gene fills it in. The V gene is TRBV19, the J gene TRBJ1-5; D is uncertain. V lost 0 bases, J lost 7 bases, and 10 bases lay in between. In germline, CDR1 is LNHDA, CDR2 SQIVND (reference sequence). CDR3 length: 14 residues. The CDR3 reads CASSIEAPGQPQHF. Incomplete CDR3 DNA: TGTGCCAGTAGTATAGAGGCCCCCGGGCAGCCC.